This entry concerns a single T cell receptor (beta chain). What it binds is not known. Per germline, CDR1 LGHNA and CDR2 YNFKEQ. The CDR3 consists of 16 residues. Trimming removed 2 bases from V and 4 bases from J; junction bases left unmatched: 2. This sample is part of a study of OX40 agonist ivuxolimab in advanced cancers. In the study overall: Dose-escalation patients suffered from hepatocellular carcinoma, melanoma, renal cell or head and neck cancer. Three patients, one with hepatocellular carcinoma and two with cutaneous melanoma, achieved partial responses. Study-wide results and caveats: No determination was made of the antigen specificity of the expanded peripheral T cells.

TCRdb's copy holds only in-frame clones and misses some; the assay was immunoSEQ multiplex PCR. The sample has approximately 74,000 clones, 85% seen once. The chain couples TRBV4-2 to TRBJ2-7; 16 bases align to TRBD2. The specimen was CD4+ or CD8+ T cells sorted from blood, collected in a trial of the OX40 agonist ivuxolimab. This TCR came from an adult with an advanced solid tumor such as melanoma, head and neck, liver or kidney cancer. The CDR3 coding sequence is TGTGCCAGCAGCCAATCGGGACTAGCGGGAGGGTACGAGCAGTACTTC. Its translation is CASSQSGLAGGYEQYF.